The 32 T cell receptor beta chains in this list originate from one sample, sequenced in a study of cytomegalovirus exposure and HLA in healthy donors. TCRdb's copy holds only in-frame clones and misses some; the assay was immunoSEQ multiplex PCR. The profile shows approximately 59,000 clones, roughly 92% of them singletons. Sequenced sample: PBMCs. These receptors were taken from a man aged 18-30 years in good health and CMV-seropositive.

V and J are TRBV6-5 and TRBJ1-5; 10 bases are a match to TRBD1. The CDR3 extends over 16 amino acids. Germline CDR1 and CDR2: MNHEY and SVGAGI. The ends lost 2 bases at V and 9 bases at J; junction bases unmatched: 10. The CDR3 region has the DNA TGTGCCAGCAGTTACCGGGGGACAGGGGTGAATTGGCCCCAGCATTTT. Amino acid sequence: CASSYRGTGVNWPQHF.

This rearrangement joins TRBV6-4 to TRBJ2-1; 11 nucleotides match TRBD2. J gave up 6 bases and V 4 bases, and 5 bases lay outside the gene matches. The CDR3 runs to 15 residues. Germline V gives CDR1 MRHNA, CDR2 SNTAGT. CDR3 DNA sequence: TGTGCCAGCAGTGTTAGTACTAGCGGGAGCAATGAGCAGTTCTTC. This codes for CASSVSTSGSNEQFF.

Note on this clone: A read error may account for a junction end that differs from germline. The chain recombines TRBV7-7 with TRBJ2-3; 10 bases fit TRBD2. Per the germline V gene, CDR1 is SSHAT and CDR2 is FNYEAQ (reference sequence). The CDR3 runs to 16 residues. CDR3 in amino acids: CASSAKLAGNTDTQYF. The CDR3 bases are TGTGCTAGCAGCGCAAAACTAGCGGGGAACACAGATACGCAGTATTTT.

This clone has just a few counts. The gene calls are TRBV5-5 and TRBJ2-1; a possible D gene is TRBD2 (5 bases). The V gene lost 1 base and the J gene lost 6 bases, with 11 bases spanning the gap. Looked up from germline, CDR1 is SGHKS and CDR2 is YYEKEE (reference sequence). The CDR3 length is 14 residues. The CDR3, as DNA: TGTGCCAGCAGCTTGCTAGCTGGGCCCAATGAGCAGTTCTTC. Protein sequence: CASSLLAGPNEQFF. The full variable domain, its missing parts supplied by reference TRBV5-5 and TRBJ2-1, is DAGVTQSPTHLIKTRGQQVTLRCSPISGHKSVSWYQQVLGQGPQFIFQYYEKEERGRGNFPDRFSARQFPNYSSELNVNALLLGDSALYLCASSLLAGPNEQFFGPGTRLTVL.

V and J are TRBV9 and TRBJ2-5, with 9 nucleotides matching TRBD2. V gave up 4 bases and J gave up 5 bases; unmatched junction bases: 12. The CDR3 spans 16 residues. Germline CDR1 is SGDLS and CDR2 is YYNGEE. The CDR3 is CASSPRVGTSSETQYF. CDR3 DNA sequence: TGTGCCAGCAGCCCCCGCGTGGGGACTAGCAGCGAGACCCAGTACTTC.

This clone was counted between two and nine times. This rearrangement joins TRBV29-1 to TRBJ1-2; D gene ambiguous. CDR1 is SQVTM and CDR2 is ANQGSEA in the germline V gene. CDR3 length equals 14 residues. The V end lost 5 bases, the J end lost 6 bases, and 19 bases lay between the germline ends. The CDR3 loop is CSVQIEGSIDGYTF. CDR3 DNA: TGCAGCGTTCAAATAGAGGGATCGATTGATGGCTACACCTTC. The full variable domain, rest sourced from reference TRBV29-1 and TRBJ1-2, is SAVISQKPSRDICQRGTSLTIQCQVDSQVTMMFWYRQQPGQSLTLIATANQGSEATYESGFVIDKFPISRPNLTFSTLTVSNMSPEDSSIYLCSVQIEGSIDGYTFGSGTRLTVV.

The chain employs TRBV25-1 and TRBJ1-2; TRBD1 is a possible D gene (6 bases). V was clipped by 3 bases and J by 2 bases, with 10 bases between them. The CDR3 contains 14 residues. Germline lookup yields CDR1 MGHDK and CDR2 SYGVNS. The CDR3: CASSDYRENYGYTF. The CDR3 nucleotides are TGTGCCAGCAGTGACTACAGGGAAAACTATGGCTACACCTTC.

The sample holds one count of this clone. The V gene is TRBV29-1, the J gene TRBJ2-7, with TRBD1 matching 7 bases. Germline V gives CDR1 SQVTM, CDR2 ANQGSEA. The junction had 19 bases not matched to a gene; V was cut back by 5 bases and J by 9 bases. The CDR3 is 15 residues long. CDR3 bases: TGCAGCGTTAACCTCTCCGGGACAGTCCACCCCGGGCAGTACTTC. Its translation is CSVNLSGTVHPGQYF.

In DNA, the CDR3 is TGCGCCAGCAGCTTAAATTCCGCCAGGGGTTCCTACGAGCAGTACTTC. It is translated as CASSLNSARGSYEQYF. This chain links TRBV5-1 with TRBJ2-7, with D perhaps TRBD1 (6 bases). The germline V gene encodes CDR1 SGHRS and CDR2 YFSETQ. The CDR3 covers 16 residues. Between the trimmed V and J ends, which lost 2 bases and 1 base, there was a span of 16 bases.

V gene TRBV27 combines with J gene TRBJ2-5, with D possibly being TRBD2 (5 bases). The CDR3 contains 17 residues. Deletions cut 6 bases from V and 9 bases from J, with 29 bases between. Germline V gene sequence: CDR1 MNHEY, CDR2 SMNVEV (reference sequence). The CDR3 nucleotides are TGTGCCAGCAGCCCCCTCCGTCCAGACGGGGAACTGTGGGCCCAGTACTTC. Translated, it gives CASSPLRPDGELWAQYF.

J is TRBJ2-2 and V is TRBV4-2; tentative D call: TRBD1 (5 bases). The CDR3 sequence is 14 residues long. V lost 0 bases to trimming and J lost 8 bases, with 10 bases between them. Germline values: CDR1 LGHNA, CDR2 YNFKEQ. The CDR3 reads CASSQEPAGGELFF. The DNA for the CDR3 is TGTGCCAGCAGCCAAGAACCAGCAGGGGGGGAGCTGTTTTTT.

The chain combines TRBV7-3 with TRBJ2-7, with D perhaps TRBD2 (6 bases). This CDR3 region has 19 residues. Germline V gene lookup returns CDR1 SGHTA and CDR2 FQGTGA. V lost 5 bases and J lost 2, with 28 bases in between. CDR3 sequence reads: CASSPLSGPSGTGPYEQYF. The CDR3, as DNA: TGTGCCAGCAGCCCCCTGTCTGGGCCCTCCGGGACTGGTCCCTACGAGCAGTACTTC.

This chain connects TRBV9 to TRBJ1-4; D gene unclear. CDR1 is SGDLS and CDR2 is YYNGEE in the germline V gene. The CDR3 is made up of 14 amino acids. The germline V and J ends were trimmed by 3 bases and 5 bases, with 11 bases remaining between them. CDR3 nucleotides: TGTGCCAGCAGCGCCGGGGTAGGGAATGAAAAACTGTTTTTT. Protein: CASSAGVGNEKLFF.

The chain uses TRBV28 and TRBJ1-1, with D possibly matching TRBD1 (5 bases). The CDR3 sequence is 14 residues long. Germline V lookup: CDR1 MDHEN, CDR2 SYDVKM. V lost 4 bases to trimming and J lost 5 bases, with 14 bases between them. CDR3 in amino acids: CASSSGREGTEAFF. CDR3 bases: TGTGCCAGCAGTTCGGGACGGGAGGGTACTGAAGCTTTCTTT. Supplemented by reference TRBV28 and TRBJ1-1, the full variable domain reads DVKVTQSSRYLVKRTGEKVFLECVQDMDHENMFWYRQDPGLGLRLIYFSYDVKMKEKGDIPEGYSVSREKKERFSLILESASTNQTSMYLCASSSGREGTEAFFGQGTRLTVV.

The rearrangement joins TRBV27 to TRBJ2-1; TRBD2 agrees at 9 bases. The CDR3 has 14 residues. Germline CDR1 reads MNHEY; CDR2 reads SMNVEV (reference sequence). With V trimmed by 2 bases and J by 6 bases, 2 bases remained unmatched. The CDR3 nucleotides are TGTGCCAGCAGTTTAGCGGGAGGGGTCAATGAGCAGTTCTTC. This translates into CASSLAGGVNEQFF.

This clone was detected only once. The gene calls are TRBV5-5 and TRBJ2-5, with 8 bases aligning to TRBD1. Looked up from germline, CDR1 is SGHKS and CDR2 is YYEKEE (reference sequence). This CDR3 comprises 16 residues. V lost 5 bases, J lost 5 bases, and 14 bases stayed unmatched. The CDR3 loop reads CASRSAPGQEGETQYF. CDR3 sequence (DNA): TGTGCCAGCAGGAGCGCCCCGGGACAGGAGGGGGAGACCCAGTACTTC. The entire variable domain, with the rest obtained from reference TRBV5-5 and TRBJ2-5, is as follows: DAGVTQSPTHLIKTRGQQVTLRCSPISGHKSVSWYQQVLGQGPQFIFQYYEKEERGRGNFPDRFSARQFPNYSSELNVNALLLGDSALYLCASRSAPGQEGETQYFGPGTRLLVL.

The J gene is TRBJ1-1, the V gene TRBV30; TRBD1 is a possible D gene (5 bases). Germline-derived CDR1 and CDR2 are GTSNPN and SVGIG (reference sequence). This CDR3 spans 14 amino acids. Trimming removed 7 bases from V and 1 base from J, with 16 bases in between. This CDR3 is CASSRGGPNTEAFF. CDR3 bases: TGTGCCTCCTCAAGGGGAGGTCCGAACACTGAAGCTTTCTTT.

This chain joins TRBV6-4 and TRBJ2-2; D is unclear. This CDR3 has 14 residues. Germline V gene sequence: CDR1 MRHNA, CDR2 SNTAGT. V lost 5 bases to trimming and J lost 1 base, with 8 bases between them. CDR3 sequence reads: CASSLDWNTGELFF. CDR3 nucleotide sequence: TGTGCCAGCAGTCTCGACTGGAACACCGGGGAGCTGTTTTTT.

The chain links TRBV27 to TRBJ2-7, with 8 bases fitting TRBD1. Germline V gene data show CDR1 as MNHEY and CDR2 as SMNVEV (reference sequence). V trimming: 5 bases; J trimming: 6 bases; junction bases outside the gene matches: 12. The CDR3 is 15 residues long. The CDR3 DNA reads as TGTGCCAGCAGTCTACAACAGGGACAGGTGACCGAGCAGTACTTC. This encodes CASSLQQGQVTEQYF.

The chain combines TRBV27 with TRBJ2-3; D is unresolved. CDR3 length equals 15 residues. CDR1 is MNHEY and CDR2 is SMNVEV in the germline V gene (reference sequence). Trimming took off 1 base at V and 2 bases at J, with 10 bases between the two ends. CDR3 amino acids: CASSLYSLSTDTQYF. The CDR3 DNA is TGTGCCAGCAGTTTATACTCCCTCTCCACAGATACGCAGTATTTT.

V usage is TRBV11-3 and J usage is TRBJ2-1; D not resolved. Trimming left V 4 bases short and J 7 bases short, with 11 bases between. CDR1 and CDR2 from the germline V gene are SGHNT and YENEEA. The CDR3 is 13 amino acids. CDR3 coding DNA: TGTGCCAGCAGCTCTCCGCTGAGAAATGAGCAGTTCTTC. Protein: CASSSPLRNEQFF.

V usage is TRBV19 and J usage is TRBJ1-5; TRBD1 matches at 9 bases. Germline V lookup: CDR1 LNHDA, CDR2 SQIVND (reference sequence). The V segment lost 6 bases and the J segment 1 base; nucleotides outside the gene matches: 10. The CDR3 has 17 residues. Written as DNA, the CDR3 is TGTGCCAGTAGGAGAGGACAGGGGTTATGGAGCAATCAGCCCCAGCATTTT. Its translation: CASRRGQGLWSNQPQHF.

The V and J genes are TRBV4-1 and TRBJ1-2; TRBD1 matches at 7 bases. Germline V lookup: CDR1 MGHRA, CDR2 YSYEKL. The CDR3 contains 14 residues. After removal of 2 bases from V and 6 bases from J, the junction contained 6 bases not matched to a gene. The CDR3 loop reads CASSQRITGDGYTF. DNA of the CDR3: TGCGCCAGCAGCCAAAGGATCACAGGGGATGGCTACACCTTC.

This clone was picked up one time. CDR3 in amino acids: CASSYTQSSYEQYF. CDR3 in DNA: TGTGCCAGCAGTTATACACAGAGCTCCTACGAGCAGTACTTC. The V gene is TRBV6-5, the J gene TRBJ2-7; D is ambiguous. Germline V gives CDR1 MNHEY, CDR2 SVGAGI. The V end was cut by 3 bases, the J end by 0 bases, with 9 bases between. The CDR3 has 14 residues.

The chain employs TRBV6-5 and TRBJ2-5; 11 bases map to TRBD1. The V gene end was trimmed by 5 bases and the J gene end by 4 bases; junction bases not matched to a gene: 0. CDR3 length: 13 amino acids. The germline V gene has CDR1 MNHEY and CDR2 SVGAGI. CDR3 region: CASSGTGGETQYF. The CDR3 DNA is TGTGCCAGCAGTGGGACAGGGGGAGAGACCCAGTACTTC.

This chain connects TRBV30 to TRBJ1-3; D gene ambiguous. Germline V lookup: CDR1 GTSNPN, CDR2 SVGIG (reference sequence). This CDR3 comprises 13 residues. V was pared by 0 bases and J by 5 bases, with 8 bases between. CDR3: CAWSVSSRNTIYF. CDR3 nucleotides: TGTGCCTGGAGTGTAAGCTCCAGAAACACCATATATTTT.

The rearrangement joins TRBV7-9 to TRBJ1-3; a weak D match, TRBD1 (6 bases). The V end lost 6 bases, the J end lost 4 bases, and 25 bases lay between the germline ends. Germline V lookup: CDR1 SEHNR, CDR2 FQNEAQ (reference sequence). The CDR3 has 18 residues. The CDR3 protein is CASSPYLTPADSGNTIYF. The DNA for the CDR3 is TGTGCCAGCAGTCCCTATCTCACCCCCGCGGACAGCGGAAACACCATATATTTT.

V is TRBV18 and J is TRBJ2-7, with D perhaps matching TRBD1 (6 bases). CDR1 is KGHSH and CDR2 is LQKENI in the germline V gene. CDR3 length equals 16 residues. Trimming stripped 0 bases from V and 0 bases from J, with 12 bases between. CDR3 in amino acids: CASSPPRQGSSYEQYF. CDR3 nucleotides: TGTGCCAGCTCACCACCGAGGCAGGGGAGCTCCTACGAGCAGTACTTC.

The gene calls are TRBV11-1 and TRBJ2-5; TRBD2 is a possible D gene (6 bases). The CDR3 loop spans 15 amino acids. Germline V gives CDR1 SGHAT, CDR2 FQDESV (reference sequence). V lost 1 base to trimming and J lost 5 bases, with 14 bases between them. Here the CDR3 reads CASSLGGSGTETQYF. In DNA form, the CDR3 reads TGTGCCAGCAGCTTAGGGGGTAGCGGTACGGAGACCCAGTACTTC.

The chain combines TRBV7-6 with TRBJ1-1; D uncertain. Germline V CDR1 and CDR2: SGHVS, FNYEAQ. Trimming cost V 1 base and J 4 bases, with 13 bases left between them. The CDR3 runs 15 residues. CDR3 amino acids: CASSLGREWGTEAFF. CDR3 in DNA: TGTGCCAGCAGCTTAGGTAGGGAGTGGGGCACTGAAGCTTTCTTT.

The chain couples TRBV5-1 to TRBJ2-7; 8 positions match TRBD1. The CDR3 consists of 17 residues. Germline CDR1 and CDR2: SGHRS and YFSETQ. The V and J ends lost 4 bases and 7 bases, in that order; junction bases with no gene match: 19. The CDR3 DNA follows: TGCGCCAGCAGCCCCTTCAGCCGGACAGGGAACGAAGATGAGCAGTACTTC. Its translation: CASSPFSRTGNEDEQYF.

In DNA, the CDR3 is TGCGCCAGCACCCGGACAGGGGCGTATAGCAATCAGCCCCAGCATTTT. Protein: CASTRTGAYSNQPQHF. The chain has TRBV23-1 and TRBJ1-5; 9 bases are shared with TRBD1. TRBV23-1 is marked as an open reading frame, function uncertain. Trimming removed 7 bases from V and 0 bases from J; junction bases left unmatched: 7. This CDR3 spans 16 amino acids.